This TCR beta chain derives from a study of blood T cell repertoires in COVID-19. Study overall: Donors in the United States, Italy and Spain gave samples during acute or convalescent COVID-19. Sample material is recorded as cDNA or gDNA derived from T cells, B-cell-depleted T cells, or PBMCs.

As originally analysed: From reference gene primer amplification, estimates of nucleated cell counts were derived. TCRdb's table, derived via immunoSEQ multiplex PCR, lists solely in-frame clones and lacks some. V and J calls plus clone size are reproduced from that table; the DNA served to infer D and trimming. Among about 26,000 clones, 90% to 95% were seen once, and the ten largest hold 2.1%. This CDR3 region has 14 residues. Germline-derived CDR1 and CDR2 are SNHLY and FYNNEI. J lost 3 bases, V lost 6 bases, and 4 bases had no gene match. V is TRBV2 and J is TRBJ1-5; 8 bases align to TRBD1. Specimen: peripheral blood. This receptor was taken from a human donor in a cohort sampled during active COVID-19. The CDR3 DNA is TGTGCCAGCAGGGACAGGGAGAACAATCAGCCCCAGCATTTT. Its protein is CASRDRENNQPQHF.